This TCR beta chain was captured by sequencing in a study of blood T cell repertoires in COVID-19. About the research overall: Samples came from the United States, Italy and Spain, spanning acute and convalescent COVID-19. The analysed material was cDNA or gDNA that came from T cells, B-cell-depleted T cells, or PBMCs.

Assay: immunoSEQ multiplex PCR; the TCRdb copy retains only in-frame clones and omits some. The table records approximately 190,000 clones, roughly four fifths of them present only once. Germline V gene sequence: CDR1 LGHNA, CDR2 YNFKEQ. V shed 0 bases, J shed 9 bases, and the junction held 13 bases outside the gene matches. This CDR3 comprises 17 residues. The chain is built from TRBV4-2 and TRBJ2-1, with 8 bases that match TRBD2. The clonotype originates from a woman in her 40s with acute or convalescent COVID-19. The sequencing input was peripheral blood. This CDR3 reads CASSQEQSSGRSGEQFF. The CDR3 region has the DNA TGTGCCAGCAGCCAAGAGCAGTCGAGCGGGAGATCGGGTGAGCAGTTCTTC.